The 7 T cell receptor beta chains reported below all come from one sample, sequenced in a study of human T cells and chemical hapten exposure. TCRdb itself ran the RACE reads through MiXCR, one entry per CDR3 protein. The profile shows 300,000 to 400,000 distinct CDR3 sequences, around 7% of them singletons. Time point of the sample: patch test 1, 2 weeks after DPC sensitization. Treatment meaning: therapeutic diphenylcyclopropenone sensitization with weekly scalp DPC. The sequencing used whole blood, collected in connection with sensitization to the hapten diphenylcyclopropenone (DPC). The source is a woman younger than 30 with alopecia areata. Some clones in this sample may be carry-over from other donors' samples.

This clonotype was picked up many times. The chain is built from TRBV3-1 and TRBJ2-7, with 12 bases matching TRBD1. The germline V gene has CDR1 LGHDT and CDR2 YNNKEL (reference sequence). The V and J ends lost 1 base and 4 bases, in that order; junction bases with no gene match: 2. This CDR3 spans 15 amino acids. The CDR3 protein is CASSQGDRGPYEQYF. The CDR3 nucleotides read TGTGCCAGCAGCCAAGGGGACAGGGGGCCGTACGAGCAGTACTTC.

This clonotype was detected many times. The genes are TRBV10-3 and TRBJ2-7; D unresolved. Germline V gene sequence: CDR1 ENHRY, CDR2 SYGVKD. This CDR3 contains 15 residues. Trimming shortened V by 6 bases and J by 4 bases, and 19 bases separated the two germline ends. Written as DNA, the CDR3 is TGTGCCATCAGCGAGGCCCCCATCGGCTCGTACGAGCAGTACTTC. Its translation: CAISEAPIGSYEQYF.

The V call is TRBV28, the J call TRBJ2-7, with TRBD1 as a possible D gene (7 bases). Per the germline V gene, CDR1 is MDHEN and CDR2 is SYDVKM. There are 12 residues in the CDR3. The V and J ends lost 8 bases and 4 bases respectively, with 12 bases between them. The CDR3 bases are TGTGCCAGCGGAGGGGGCTGGTACGAGCAGTACTTC. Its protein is CASGGGWYEQYF.

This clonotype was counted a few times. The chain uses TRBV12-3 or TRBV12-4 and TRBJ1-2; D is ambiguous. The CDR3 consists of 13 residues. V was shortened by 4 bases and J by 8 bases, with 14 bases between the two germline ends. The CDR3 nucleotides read TGTGCCAGCAGTTCCGGGGTTCTACGGGGCTACACCTTC. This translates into CASSSGVLRGYTF.

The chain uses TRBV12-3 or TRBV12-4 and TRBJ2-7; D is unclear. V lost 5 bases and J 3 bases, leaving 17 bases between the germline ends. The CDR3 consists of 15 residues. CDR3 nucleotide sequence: TGTGCCAGCAGTCTCGTTGGGGTCCTTTTCTACGAGCAGTACTTC. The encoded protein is CASSLVGVLFYEQYF.

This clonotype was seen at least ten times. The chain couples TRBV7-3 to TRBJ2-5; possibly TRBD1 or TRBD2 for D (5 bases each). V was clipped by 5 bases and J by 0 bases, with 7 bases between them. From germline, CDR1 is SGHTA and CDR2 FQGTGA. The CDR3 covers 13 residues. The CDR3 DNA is TGTGCCAGCAGCGAGGGGTACCAAGAGACCCAGTACTTC. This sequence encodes CASSEGYQETQYF. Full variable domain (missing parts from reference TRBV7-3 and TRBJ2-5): GAGVSQTPSNKVTEKGKYVELRCDPISGHTALYWYRQSLGQGPEFLIYFQGTGAADDSGLPNDRFFAVRPEGSVSTLKIQRTERGDSAVYLCASSEGYQETQYFGPGTRLLVL.

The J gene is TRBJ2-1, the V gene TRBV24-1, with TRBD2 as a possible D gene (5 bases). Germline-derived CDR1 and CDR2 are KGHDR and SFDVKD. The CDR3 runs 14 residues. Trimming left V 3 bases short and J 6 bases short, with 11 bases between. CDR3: CATSDPDYLNEQFF. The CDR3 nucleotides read TGTGCCACCAGTGATCCAGACTACCTCAATGAGCAGTTCTTC.